The sequence of this T cell receptor beta chain was determined in a study of patients and donors after allogeneic stem cell transplantation. Each CDR3 protein is one row after TCRdb ran MiXCR on the RT-PCR reads. The sample shows approximately 430,000 distinct CDR3 sequences, roughly 17% of them seen only once. This clonotype was seen a few times. The CDR3 is made up of 14 amino acids. The germline V gene has CDR1 KGHDR and CDR2 SFDVKD. V dropped 2 bases and J dropped 8; count of bases not matched to a gene: 7. This chain joins TRBV24-1 and TRBJ1-2; 7 bases are shared with TRBD1. The source is a human donor who was either an allogeneic HSCT recipient or a stem cell or donor lymphocyte infusion donor (not recorded which). It is not recorded whose cells these are; they may come from a transplant donor. Source material: blood, either unsorted or a sorted T cell fraction (not recorded which). The CDR3 DNA reads TGTGCCACCAGTGATTGGACAGGCGGGGGAGGCTACACCTTC. Protein product: CATSDWTGGGGYTF.